Here is one T cell receptor (beta chain) with its context. Its cognate antigen is unknown. The data were produced by immunoSEQ multiplex PCR, yet TCRdb's version contains in-frame clones alone and is incomplete. The table records 30,000 to 40,000 clones, 88% of them present only once. This CDR3 is 16 amino acids long. The germline V gene has CDR1 PRHDT and CDR2 FYEKMQ (reference sequence). The junction had 3 bases not matched to a gene; V was cut back by 5 bases and J by 1 base. The data are from a study of OX40 agonist ivuxolimab in advanced cancers. Study-level results: Among T cells, CD8+ cells averaged more expanded clones than CD4+ cells. By week 6 at 0.1 to 3.0 mg/kg, blood CD4+ and CD8+ T cells had expanded clonally.

This chain connects TRBV13 to TRBJ1-6; TRBD1 aligns across 9 bases. This receptor was obtained from an adult with an advanced solid tumor such as melanoma, head and neck, liver or kidney cancer. This specimen was CD4+ or CD8+ T cells sorted from blood, taken in a trial of the OX40 agonist ivuxolimab. Here the CDR3 DNA reads TGTGCCAGCAGCCGCGGACAGGGGTCCTATAATTCACCCCTCCACTTT. Encoded protein: CASSRGQGSYNSPLHF.